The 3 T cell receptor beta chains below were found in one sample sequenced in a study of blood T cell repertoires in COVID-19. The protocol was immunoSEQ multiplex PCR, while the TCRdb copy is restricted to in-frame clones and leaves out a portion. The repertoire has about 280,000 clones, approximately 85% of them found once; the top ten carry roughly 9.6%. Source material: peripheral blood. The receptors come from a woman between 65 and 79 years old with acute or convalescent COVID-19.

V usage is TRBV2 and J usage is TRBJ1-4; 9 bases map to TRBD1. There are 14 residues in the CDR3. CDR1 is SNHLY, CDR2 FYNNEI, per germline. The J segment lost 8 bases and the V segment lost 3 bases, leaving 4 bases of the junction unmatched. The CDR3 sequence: CASSEVTGGEKLFF. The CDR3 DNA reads TGTGCCAGCAGTGAGGTGACAGGGGGGGAAAAACTGTTTTTT.

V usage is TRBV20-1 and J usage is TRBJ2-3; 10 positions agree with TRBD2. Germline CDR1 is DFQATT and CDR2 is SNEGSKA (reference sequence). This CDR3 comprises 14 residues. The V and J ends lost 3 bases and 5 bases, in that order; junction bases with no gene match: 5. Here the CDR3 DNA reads TGCAGTGCTAGTATGAGCGGGGGGGAAGATACGCAGTATTTT. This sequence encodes CSASMSGGEDTQYF.

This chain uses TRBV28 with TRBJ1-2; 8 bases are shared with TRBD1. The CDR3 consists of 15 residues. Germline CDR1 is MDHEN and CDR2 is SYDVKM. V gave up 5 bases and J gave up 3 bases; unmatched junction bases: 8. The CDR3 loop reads CASSTGQAYYYGYTF. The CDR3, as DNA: TGTGCCAGCAGTACGGGACAGGCTTATTACTATGGCTACACCTTC.